Each of the 20 T cell receptor beta chains below was sequenced from the same sample in a study of CD8 T cells in Susac syndrome. RNA in amounts of roughly 0.5 to 1 ug was reverse transcribed with random hexamers. From the immunoSEQ multiplex PCR reads, TCRdb called clonotypes with MiXCR, one entry per CDR3 protein. Counted here are some 200,000 distinct CDR3 sequences, approximately 95% occurring once; the ten biggest clones make up about 0.15%. Input material: CD8+ T cells from PBMCs. These receptors were collected from a human donor with Susac syndrome.

The chain has TRBV29-1 and TRBJ1-1; D unresolved. The length of the CDR3 is 11 residues. Trimming removed 3 bases from V and 5 bases from J, with 7 bases in between. Germline V gene lookup returns CDR1 SQVTM and CDR2 ANQGSEA. The CDR3 nucleotides are TGCAGCGTTGACCCGGGTACTGAAGCTTTCTTT. It yields the protein CSVDPGTEAFF.

The CDR3 protein is CASWGGTGYNEQFF. For the CDR3, the DNA is TGTGCCAGCTGGGGTGGGACTGGTTACAATGAGCAGTTCTTC. J is TRBJ2-1 and V is TRBV27, with D possibly TRBD2 on 6 matching bases. V lost 8 bases, J lost 4 bases, and 15 bases lay in between. There are 14 residues in the CDR3. Germline CDR1 and CDR2: MNHEY and SMNVEV (reference sequence).

The rearrangement links TRBV30 to TRBJ1-4, with unresolved D. Germline CDR1 and CDR2: GTSNPN and SVGIG (reference sequence). This CDR3 region has 12 residues. The V end was cut by 4 bases, the J end by 7 bases, with 10 bases between. CDR3 sequence: CAWNPAGEKLFF. CDR3 sequence (DNA): TGTGCCTGGAACCCGGCGGGTGAAAAACTGTTTTTT.

The rearrangement joins TRBV5-1 to TRBJ2-7, with D possibly matching TRBD2 (6 bases). Trimming removed 0 bases at V and 1 base at J, with 14 bases between. The CDR3 has 16 residues. Germline CDR1 reads SGHRS; CDR2 reads YFSETQ. The CDR3 DNA reads TGCGCCAGCAGCTTGGGACGACTAGTAGGATCCTACGAGCAGTACTTC. Its protein is CASSLGRLVGSYEQYF. The whole variable domain, remainder taken from reference TRBV5-1 and TRBJ2-7, is KAGVTQTPRYLIKTRGQQVTLSCSPISGHRSVSWYQQTPGQGLQFLFEYFSETQRNKGNFPGRFSGRQFSNSRSEMNVSTLELGDSALYLCASSLGRLVGSYEQYFGPGTRLTVT.

This chain uses TRBV9 with TRBJ2-2; D ambiguous. This CDR3 has 16 residues. Germline V gives CDR1 SGDLS, CDR2 YYNGEE. V was shortened by 3 bases and J by 1 base, with 13 bases between the two germline ends. In DNA form, the CDR3 reads TGTGCCAGCAGCGAAGACCGAGACCTGAACACCGGGGAGCTGTTTTTT. Its translation is CASSEDRDLNTGELFF.

The chain links TRBV19 to TRBJ1-1; maybe TRBD1 (5 bases). This CDR3 comprises 12 residues. Looked up from germline, CDR1 is LNHDA and CDR2 is SQIVND (reference sequence). V dropped 5 bases and J dropped 4 bases, with 8 bases sitting between them. As DNA, the CDR3 is TGTGCCAGTAGTGGGGGTCTCACTGAAGCTTTCTTT. Translation: CASSGGLTEAFF.

CDR3 coding DNA: TGTGCCACCAGCCCGGACGGACAAGAGACCCAGTACTTC. This sequence encodes CATSPDGQETQYF. The chain is built from TRBV24-1 and TRBJ2-5; D is undetermined. V shed 7 bases and J shed 2 bases, with 10 bases lying between them. There are 13 residues in the CDR3. The V gene's germline CDR1 is KGHDR and CDR2 SFDVKD.

The chain couples TRBV7-8 to TRBJ1-2, with TRBD1 matching over 9 bases. The germline gives CDR1 SGHVS, CDR2 FQNEAQ. The CDR3 length is 16 residues. V trimming: 5 bases; J trimming: 2 bases; junction bases outside the gene matches: 9. The CDR3 loop is CASSPSGTGINYGYTF. CDR3 DNA: TGTGCCAGCAGCCCGTCCGGGACAGGGATAAACTATGGCTACACCTTC.

This clonotype was counted between two and nine times. The chain recombines TRBV7-6 with TRBJ2-1; D is unclear. The CDR3 length is 14 residues. V shed 0 bases and J shed 4 bases, with 7 bases lying between them. Germline loops: CDR1 SGHVS, CDR2 FNYEAQ. The CDR3 spells CASSLAGPYNEQFF. The CDR3 DNA follows: TGTGCCAGCAGCTTAGCTGGCCCATACAATGAGCAGTTCTTC.

V and J are TRBV7-2 and TRBJ2-2, with TRBD1 as a possible D gene (6 bases). This CDR3 is 13 amino acids long. Germline-derived CDR1 and CDR2 are SGHTA and FQGNSA. The CDR3 DNA is TGTGTCGGACAGCTATTGAACACCGGGGAGCTGTTTTTT. This sequence encodes CVGQLLNTGELFF.

The V call is TRBV6-2 or TRBV6-3, the J call TRBJ2-1; TRBD1 is a possible D gene (6 bases). Germline V lookup: CDR1 MNHEY, CDR2 SVGEGT. This CDR3 has 15 amino acids. The V gene lost 6 bases and the J gene lost 3 bases, with 15 bases spanning the gap. CDR3 sequence: CASSRRDKNYNEQFF. The CDR3 DNA reads TGTGCCAGCAGCCGCCGGGACAAAAACTACAATGAGCAGTTCTTC.

The rearrangement joins TRBV23-1 to TRBJ2-1, with 12 nucleotides matching TRBD2. TRBV23-1 is treated as an ORF (open reading frame) with a function not yet certain. This CDR3 has 16 amino acids. V was clipped by 1 base and J by 6 bases; unmatched bases: 4. Here the CDR3 DNA reads TGCGCCAGCAGTCAATGGACTAGCGGGATAAGCAATGAGCAGTTCTTC. Its translation: CASSQWTSGISNEQFF.

The V gene is TRBV28, the J gene TRBJ2-3; the match to TRBD1 covers 7 bases. The ends lost 10 bases at V and 2 bases at J; junction bases unmatched: 3. The germline gives CDR1 MDHEN, CDR2 SYDVKM. There are 12 residues in the CDR3. CDR3 protein: CATGTVTDTQYF. Written as DNA, the CDR3 is TGTGCCACAGGGACAGTCACAGATACGCAGTATTTT.

Concerning this clonotype itself: The junction shows a germline mismatch at one end, possibly a read error. The CDR3 sequence is CASSSPDRVLNF. The CDR3 DNA sequence: TGTGCCAGCAGCTCTCCGGACAGAGTATTAAACTTC. The chain combines TRBV11-2 with TRBJ2-7; possibly TRBD1 for D (6 bases). The CDR3 loop spans 12 amino acids. The germline V gene encodes CDR1 SGHAT and CDR2 FQNNGV.

This chain uses TRBV9 with TRBJ2-7, with 10 bases that match TRBD1. CDR1 is SGDLS and CDR2 is YYNGEE in the germline V gene. The CDR3 runs to 14 residues. After removal of 3 bases from V and 5 bases from J, the junction contained 5 bases not matched to a gene. The DNA of the CDR3 is TGTGCCAGCAGCGCCGGGACAGGGGACCACGAGCAGTACTTC. It codes for CASSAGTGDHEQYF.

The chain couples TRBV3-1 to TRBJ2-7, with 14 bases matching TRBD2. The CDR3 consists of 18 residues. Trimming cost V 1 base and J 6 bases; bases outside gene matches: 11. Germline V CDR1 and CDR2: LGHDT, YNNKEL (reference sequence). Here the CDR3 reads CASSQGLAGGIGSAEQYF. CDR3 sequence (DNA): TGTGCCAGCAGCCAAGGACTAGCGGGAGGGATAGGTTCGGCCGAGCAGTACTTC.

This chain uses TRBV28 with TRBJ2-7, with D tentatively TRBD2 (5 bases). CDR3 size: 15 residues. Germline V gene lookup returns CDR1 MDHEN and CDR2 SYDVKM. Deletions cut 6 bases from V and 3 bases from J, with 18 bases between. DNA for the CDR3: TGTGCCAGCAGGATCTCTAGCCACCAACTCTACGAGCAGTACTTC. It yields the protein CASRISSHQLYEQYF.

CDR3 loop: CASGGGILNPIHGYTF. The CDR3 DNA reads TGTGCCAGTGGGGGGGGCATTTTAAACCCCATCCATGGCTACACCTTC. The chain has TRBV12-3 or TRBV12-4 and TRBJ1-2; TRBD1 might be the D (6 bases). With 9 bases removed from V and 6 bases from J, the gap between germline ends came to 26 bases. CDR3 length: 16 residues.

A single count supports this clonotype. V usage is TRBV5-6 and J usage is TRBJ2-1, with D unclear. The V end was cut by 0 bases, the J end by 5 bases, with 6 bases between. Germline V gives CDR1 SGHDT, CDR2 YYEEEE. The CDR3 contains 13 residues. CDR3 protein: CASSLGANNEQFF. The CDR3 DNA reads as TGTGCCAGCAGCTTGGGAGCTAACAATGAGCAGTTCTTC.

The rearrangement joins TRBV3-1 to TRBJ2-7; possible D gene TRBD2, 5 bases. This CDR3 region has 14 residues. Germline loops: CDR1 LGHDT, CDR2 YNNKEL (reference sequence). The ends were cut back, 4 bases at V and 3 bases at J, with 13 bases in the middle. In DNA, the CDR3 is TGTGCCAGCAGCCCAGACCAACGGGGCTACGAGCAGTACTTC. Translation: CASSPDQRGYEQYF.